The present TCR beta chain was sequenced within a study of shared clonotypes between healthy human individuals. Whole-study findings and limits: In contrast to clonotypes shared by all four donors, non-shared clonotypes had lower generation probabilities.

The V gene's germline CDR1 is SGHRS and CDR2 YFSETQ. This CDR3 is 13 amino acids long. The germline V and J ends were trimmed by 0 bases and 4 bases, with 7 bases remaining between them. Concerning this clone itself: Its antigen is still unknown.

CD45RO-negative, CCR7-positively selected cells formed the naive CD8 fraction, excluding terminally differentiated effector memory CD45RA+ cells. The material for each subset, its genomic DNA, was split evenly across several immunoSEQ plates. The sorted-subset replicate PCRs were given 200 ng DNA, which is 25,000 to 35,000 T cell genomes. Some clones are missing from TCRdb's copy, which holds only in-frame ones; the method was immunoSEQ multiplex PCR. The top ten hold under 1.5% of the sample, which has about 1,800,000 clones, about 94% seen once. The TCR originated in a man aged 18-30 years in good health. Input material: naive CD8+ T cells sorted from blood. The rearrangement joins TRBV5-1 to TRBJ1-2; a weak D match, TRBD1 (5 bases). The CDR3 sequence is CASSLGDFYGYTF. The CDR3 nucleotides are TGCGCCAGCAGCTTGGGGGACTTCTATGGCTACACCTTC.